Listed here are 26 T cell receptor beta chains from one sample, sequenced in a study of blood T cell repertoires in COVID-19. Sequenced by immunoSEQ multiplex PCR; TCRdb stores in-frame clones only, minus some. The sample has more than 95,000 clones; over 75% are singletons. Sequenced sample: peripheral blood. These receptors were obtained from a man aged 80 or over with active or convalescent COVID-19.

The chain uses TRBV30 and TRBJ2-1; D ambiguous. CDR3 length equals 16 residues. The V end lost 4 bases, the J end lost 3 bases, and 19 bases lay between the germline ends. Per the germline V gene, CDR1 is GTSNPN and CDR2 is SVGIG (reference sequence). The CDR3 DNA is TGTGCCTGGAACAGAGCAAGAACGTCGCTCTACAATGAGCAGTTCTTC. Translating gives CAWNRARTSLYNEQFF.

The CDR3 spells CASSPMGRGPYNEQFF. CDR3 DNA sequence: TGTGCCAGCAGCCCCATGGGGCGGGGGCCCTACAATGAGCAGTTCTTC. The chain links TRBV9 to TRBJ2-1; possible D gene TRBD2, 7 bases. The CDR3 has 16 amino acids. The germline CDR1 and CDR2 sequences are SGDLS and YYNGEE. Trimming removed 4 bases at V and 2 bases at J, with 16 bases between.

This clone was detected a few times. V is TRBV5-1 and J is TRBJ2-5; 9 bases map to TRBD2. This CDR3 comprises 15 residues. Per the germline V gene, CDR1 is SGHRS and CDR2 is YFSETQ. V trimming: 4 bases; J trimming: 4 bases; junction bases outside the gene matches: 8. The CDR3 region has the DNA TGCGCCAGCAGCCCTGGACTAGCGTCCGGAGAGACCCAGTACTTC. It specifies CASSPGLASGETQYF.

The chain is built from TRBV5-8 and TRBJ2-5; the match to TRBD1 covers 9 bases. Germline trimming cut 0 bases from V and 5 bases from J; bases unmatched to any gene: 5. The CDR3 has 15 amino acids. Germline V gene lookup returns CDR1 SGHTS and CDR2 YDEGEE. Here the CDR3 reads CASSLGGQGRETQYF. CDR3 nucleotides: TGTGCCAGCAGCTTGGGGGGACAGGGACGGGAGACCCAGTACTTC.

This chain links TRBV7-9 with TRBJ2-7; possible D gene TRBD1, 6 bases. The V gene lost 5 bases and the J gene lost 3 bases, with 8 bases spanning the gap. Looked up from germline, CDR1 is SEHNR and CDR2 is FQNEAQ (reference sequence). The CDR3 extends over 12 amino acids. CDR3 protein: CASSEQGYEQYF. CDR3 nucleotide sequence: TGTGCCAGCAGCGAACAGGGCTACGAGCAGTACTTC.

In DNA, the CDR3 is TGTGCCAGCAGCCGGGACCCCCCGACAGGATCTGGAAACACCATATATTTT. Translation gives CASSRDPPTGSGNTIYF. The chain carries TRBV9 and TRBJ1-3; a possible D gene is TRBD1 (6 bases). CDR1 is SGDLS, CDR2 YYNGEE, per germline. CDR3 size: 17 residues. The V and J ends lost 4 bases and 1 base respectively, with 18 bases between them.

This sequence joins TRBV29-1 and TRBJ1-5; D unclear. Germline CDR1 reads SQVTM; CDR2 reads ANQGSEA. The CDR3 is made up of 13 amino acids. Trimming stripped 6 bases from V and 1 base from J, with 10 bases between. In nucleotides, the CDR3 is TGCAGCGTGCCGGAGGAGAGCAATCAGCCCCAGCATTTT. Protein: CSVPEESNQPQHF.

The chain is built from TRBV6-2 or TRBV6-3 and TRBJ2-1; TRBD2 matches 7 bases. This CDR3 is built from 12 residues. V lost 0 bases, J lost 12 bases, and 2 bases stayed unmatched. Per germline, CDR1 MNHEY and CDR2 SVGEGT. CDR3 bases: TGTGCCAGCAGTTACTCGACTAGCAGGCAGTTCTTC. This codes for CASSYSTSRQFF.

The chain has TRBV19 and TRBJ2-7; 9 nucleotides match TRBD2. This CDR3 region has 15 residues. Germline V lookup: CDR1 LNHDA, CDR2 SQIVND (reference sequence). The V segment lost 2 bases and the J segment 2 bases; nucleotides outside the gene matches: 4. The CDR3 DNA reads TGTGCCAGTAGTATAATGACTAGCGGAGCCTACGAGCAGTACTTC. As protein: CASSIMTSGAYEQYF.

The chain combines TRBV29-1 with TRBJ1-2; TRBD1 agrees at 8 bases. J gave up 7 bases and V 6 bases, and 10 bases lay outside the gene matches. The CDR3 runs 13 residues. CDR1 SQVTM and CDR2 ANQGSEA come from the germline V gene. In DNA, the CDR3 is TGCAGCGTCGAGCCGGCAGGGGGCTTTGGCTACACCTTC. Translating it yields CSVEPAGGFGYTF. Complete variable domain (other parts from reference TRBV29-1 and TRBJ1-2): SAVISQKPSRDICQRGTSLTIQCQVDSQVTMMFWYRQQPGQSLTLIATANQGSEATYESGFVIDKFPISRPNLTFSTLTVSNMSPEDSSIYLCSVEPAGGFGYTFGSGTRLTVV.

The V and J genes are TRBV5-1 and TRBJ2-1; 7 nucleotides align to TRBD2. V shed 6 bases and J 6 bases; nucleotides not matched to a gene: 12. The CDR3 sequence is 15 residues long. Looked up from germline, CDR1 is SGHRS and CDR2 is YFSETQ. The DNA of the CDR3 is TGCGCCAGCACCCCCTCCCCCACTAGCGTCAATGAGCAGTTCTTC. This translates into CASTPSPTSVNEQFF.

The CDR3: CSVEGDRSSYEQYF. The CDR3 DNA reads TGCAGCGTTGAAGGCGACCGGAGCTCCTACGAGCAGTACTTC. The V gene is TRBV29-1, the J gene TRBJ2-7; no clear D. The germline CDR1 and CDR2 sequences are SQVTM and ANQGSEA. The V end lost 1 base, the J end lost 0 bases, and 10 bases lay between the germline ends. This CDR3 spans 14 amino acids.

The chain has TRBV5-1 and TRBJ1-6; D call uncertain. There are 17 residues in the CDR3. CDR1 SGHRS and CDR2 YFSETQ come from the germline V gene. Trimming shortened V by 4 bases and J by 4 bases, and 18 bases separated the two germline ends. CDR3 amino acids: CASSGRGGRGYNSPLHF. CDR3 nucleotides: TGCGCCAGCAGCGGCCGTGGAGGGAGAGGTTATAATTCACCCCTCCACTTT.

This clone has just a few counts. The chain has TRBV9 and TRBJ2-5; TRBD1 aligns across 8 bases. CDR1 and CDR2 from the germline V gene are SGDLS and YYNGEE. V lost 6 bases to trimming and J lost 2 bases; unmatched junction nucleotides: 9. This CDR3 region has 15 residues. CDR3 in DNA: TGTGCCAGCAACGCCCACACAGGGGGACAAGAGACCCAGTACTTC. Translated: CASNAHTGGQETQYF.

The rearrangement links TRBV5-1 to TRBJ1-1; 7 bases match TRBD1. The V gene's germline CDR1 is SGHRS and CDR2 YFSETQ. The CDR3 has 14 residues. V lost 3 bases, J lost 2 bases, and 4 bases stayed unmatched. CDR3 protein: CASSSRQGNTEAFF. CDR3 DNA sequence: TGCGCCAGCAGCTCACGACAGGGTAACACTGAAGCTTTCTTT. Using reference TRBV5-1 and TRBJ1-1 for the parts outside the CDR3, the full variable domain is KAGVTQTPRYLIKTRGQQVTLSCSPISGHRSVSWYQQTPGQGLQFLFEYFSETQRNKGNFPGRFSGRQFSNSRSEMNVSTLELGDSALYLCASSSRQGNTEAFFGQGTRLTVV.

The chain joins TRBV3-1 (or the pseudogene TRBV3-2) to TRBJ2-5; the D is unclear. Germline assignment: CDR1 LGHDT and CDR2 YNNKEL (reference sequence). Trimming shortened V by 2 bases and J by 5 bases, and 6 bases separated the two germline ends. This CDR3 comprises 12 residues. The CDR3 is CASSQRQETQYF. For the CDR3, the DNA is TGTGCCAGCAGCCAACGTCAGGAGACCCAGTACTTC.

The chain recombines TRBV19 with TRBJ1-2; TRBD1 is a possible D gene (6 bases). The length of the CDR3 is 16 residues. Germline V gene sequence: CDR1 LNHDA, CDR2 SQIVND (reference sequence). V lost 7 bases and J 8 bases, leaving 26 bases between the germline ends. For the CDR3, the DNA is TGTGCCAGTACGCCTCAGGTGGGGACACCCATTCCCGGCTACACCTTC. Translated, it gives CASTPQVGTPIPGYTF.

This clone was seen only a few times. The CDR3 sequence: CASSQGAGLNTGELFF. CDR3 DNA: TGCGCCAGCAGCCAAGGGGCTGGACTCAACACCGGGGAGCTGTTTTTT. The chain combines TRBV4-3 with TRBJ2-2, with D tentatively TRBD2 (5 bases). Germline V gene lookup returns CDR1 LGHNA and CDR2 YSLEER. The V gene lost 1 base and the J gene lost 2 bases, with 11 bases spanning the gap. The CDR3 runs to 16 residues.

CDR3 sequence (DNA): TGTGCCAGCAGCTTAGTCACAGGGGGGAGCGACAATCAGCCCCAGCATTTT. This codes for CASSLVTGGSDNQPQHF. This sequence joins TRBV7-2 and TRBJ1-5; 8 bases align to TRBD1. CDR1 is SGHTA, CDR2 FQGNSA, per germline. CDR3 length equals 17 residues. V was pared by 1 base and J by 3 bases, with 8 bases of the junction left unmatched. Drawing the rest from reference TRBV7-2 and TRBJ1-5, the complete variable domain is GAGVSQSPSNKVTEKGKDVELRCDPISGHTALYWYRQSLGQGLEFLIYFQGNSAPDKSGLPSDRFSAERTGGSVSTLTIQRTQQEDSAVYLCASSLVTGGSDNQPQHFGDGTRLSIL.

The chain uses TRBV7-2 and TRBJ1-1, with D uncertain. The CDR3 is 15 residues long. Per the germline V gene, CDR1 is SGHTA and CDR2 is FQGNSA. The V and J ends lost 4 bases and 3 bases respectively, with 15 bases between them. The CDR3 nucleotides are TGTGCCAGCAGCTCACTAGGGAGGACGGACACTGAAGCTTTCTTT. This encodes CASSSLGRTDTEAFF.

The chain is built from TRBV30 and TRBJ1-2; 8 bases match TRBD1. V shed 0 bases and J 8 bases; nucleotides not matched to a gene: 11. Looked up from germline, CDR1 is GTSNPN and CDR2 is SVGIG (reference sequence). This CDR3 has 15 residues. CDR3 coding DNA: TGTGCCTGGAGTGTAGACAGGGGACCCCTCTTCGGCTACACCTTC. Amino acid sequence: CAWSVDRGPLFGYTF.

J is TRBJ2-3 and V is TRBV7-2; TRBD2 aligns across 8 bases. CDR3 length equals 17 residues. V was pared by 7 bases and J by 2 bases, with 14 bases of the junction left unmatched. The V gene's germline CDR1 is SGHTA and CDR2 FQGNSA. CDR3 region: CASTPTRVAGYTDTQYF. DNA of the CDR3: TGTGCCAGCACCCCTACTCGAGTAGCGGGGTACACAGATACGCAGTATTTT.

This chain's CDR3 is CAISDAGGGQPQHF. As DNA, the CDR3 is TGTGCCATCAGTGATGCGGGAGGCGGGCAGCCCCAGCATTTT. The genes are TRBV10-3 and TRBJ1-5; D unclear. Germline CDR1 ENHRY, CDR2 SYGVKD. Trimming cost V 3 bases and J 7 bases, with 13 bases left between them. The CDR3 loop spans 14 amino acids.

This chain joins TRBV9 and TRBJ2-1, with D possibly being TRBD2 (6 bases). Germline CDR1 and CDR2: SGDLS and YYNGEE. This CDR3 has 16 amino acids. V gave up 3 bases and J gave up 0 bases, with 13 bases separating them. CDR3: CASSEDAGSSYNEQFF. The CDR3, as DNA: TGTGCCAGCAGCGAAGATGCGGGATCCTCCTACAATGAGCAGTTCTTC.

V and J are TRBV4-1 and TRBJ2-7; no definite D call. Per the germline V gene, CDR1 is MGHRA and CDR2 is YSYEKL. Trimming pared 0 bases from V and 4 bases from J, leaving 7 bases between. The CDR3 is 13 residues long. CDR3 sequence: CASSQEWLYEQYF. DNA of the CDR3: TGCGCCAGCAGCCAAGAATGGCTTTACGAGCAGTACTTC.

The V gene is TRBV11-2, the J gene TRBJ2-1; 10 bases match TRBD2. CDR3 length: 17 amino acids. Trimming at V came to 1 base and at J to 10 bases, leaving 13 bases not matched to a gene. Germline CDR1 is SGHAT and CDR2 is FQNNGV. CDR3 loop: CASSLGTGTSAIGEQFF. In DNA, the CDR3 is TGTGCCAGCAGCTTAGGAACCGGGACTAGCGCAATAGGGGAGCAGTTCTTC.